What follows are 5 T cell receptor beta chains derived from one specimen sequenced in a study of beta chain features in type 1 diabetes. Their antigens are not known. Every bit of the isolated RNA underwent reverse transcription, so sequencing read expressed TCRB transcripts. This table comes from immunoSEQ multiplex PCR, and its TCRdb copy is limited to in-frame clones, with some not included. Of hundreds of thousands of clones in the sample, over 10% were seen once. Study outcomes and limitations: TCRB CDR3s were moderately but significantly shorter in Type 1 diabetes patients in all four CD4+ subsets.

The specimen was naive CD4+ T cells from blood. Receptor source: a man younger than 35 with type 1 diabetes.

The chain couples TRBV5-1 to TRBJ2-7; tentatively, D is TRBD1 (6 bases). Trimming pared 6 bases from V and 3 bases from J, leaving 19 bases between. CDR1 is SGHRS and CDR2 is YFSETQ in the germline V gene. The CDR3 has 15 residues. CDR3 coding DNA: TGCGCCAGCACCACCGACAGGCCCCTAATCTACGAGCAGTACTTC. As protein: CASTTDRPLIYEQYF.

This clone was observed a handful of times. The chain carries TRBV29-1 and TRBJ2-5; 10 positions agree with TRBD1. Germline CDR1 is SQVTM and CDR2 is ANQGSEA. The CDR3 is 15 amino acids. J was trimmed by 1 base and V by 7 bases; bases with no gene match: 9. The CDR3 nucleotides are TGCAGCGCCGGGGAGGGGACAGGGGCCCAAGAGACCCAGTACTTC. Protein sequence: CSAGEGTGAQETQYF.

This clone was picked up a small number of times. V and J are TRBV19 and TRBJ1-2, with TRBD1 matching over 11 bases. The V segment lost 7 bases and the J segment 4 bases; nucleotides outside the gene matches: 5. The germline V gene encodes CDR1 LNHDA and CDR2 SQIVND (reference sequence). The CDR3 extends over 14 amino acids. This chain's CDR3 is CASTRTGGAYGYTF. For the CDR3, the DNA is TGTGCCAGTACCCGGACAGGGGGCGCCTATGGCTACACCTTC.

This sequence joins TRBV13 and TRBJ1-2, with D possibly TRBD1 on 6 matching bases. V was shortened by 5 bases and J by 0 bases, with 13 bases between the two germline ends. This CDR3 comprises 15 residues. Germline V gene lookup returns CDR1 PRHDT and CDR2 FYEKMQ (reference sequence). CDR3 protein: CASSLSGGPNYGYTF. The DNA of the CDR3 is TGTGCCAGCAGCCTATCGGGGGGGCCTAACTATGGCTACACCTTC.

This chain uses TRBV9 with TRBJ2-1; 9 nucleotides align to TRBD2. V was pared by 0 bases and J by 7 bases, with 5 bases of the junction left unmatched. CDR1 is SGDLS and CDR2 is YYNGEE in the germline V gene. The length of the CDR3 is 15 residues. Here the CDR3 DNA reads TGTGCCAGCAGCGTAGCAGCGGGGGGCTTAAATGAGCAGTTCTTC. Translation gives CASSVAAGGLNEQFF.